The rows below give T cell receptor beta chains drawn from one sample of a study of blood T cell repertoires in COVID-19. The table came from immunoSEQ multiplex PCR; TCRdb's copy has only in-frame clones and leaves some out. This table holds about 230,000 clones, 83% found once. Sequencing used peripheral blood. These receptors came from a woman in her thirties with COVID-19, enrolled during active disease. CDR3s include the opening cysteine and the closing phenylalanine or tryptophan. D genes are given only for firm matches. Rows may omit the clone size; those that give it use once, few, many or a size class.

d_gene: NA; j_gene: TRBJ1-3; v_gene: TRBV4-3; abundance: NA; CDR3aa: CASSQDSTPGNTIYF; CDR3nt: TGCGCCAGCAGCCAAGATTCGACACCTGGAAACACCATATATTTT
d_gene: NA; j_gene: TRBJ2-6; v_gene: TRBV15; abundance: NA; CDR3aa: CATSRDRDTFIGANVLTF; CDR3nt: TGTGCCACCAGCAGAGACCGGGACACGTTTATCGGGGCCAACGTCCTGACTTTC
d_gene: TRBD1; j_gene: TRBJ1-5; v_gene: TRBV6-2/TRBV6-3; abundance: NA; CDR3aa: CASSWGTGGNQPQHF; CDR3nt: TGTGCCAGCAGTTGGGGGACAGGGGGCAATCAGCCCCAGCATTTT
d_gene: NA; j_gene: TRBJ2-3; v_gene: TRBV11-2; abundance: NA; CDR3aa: CASSLGGSPPTDTQYF; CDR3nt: TGTGCCAGCAGCTTGGGGGGAAGCCCCCCCACAGATACGCAGTATTTT
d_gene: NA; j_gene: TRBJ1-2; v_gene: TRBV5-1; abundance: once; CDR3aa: CASSLEAGKDGYTF; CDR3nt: TGCGCCAGCAGCTTGGAGGCAGGGAAGGATGGCTACACCTTC
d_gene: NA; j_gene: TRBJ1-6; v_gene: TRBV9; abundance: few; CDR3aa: CASSPGRDGSPLHF; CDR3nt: TGTGCCAGCAGCCCAGGGAGGGATGGTTCACCCCTCCACTTT
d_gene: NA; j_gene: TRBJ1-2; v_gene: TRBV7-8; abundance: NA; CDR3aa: CASSFRLRGVNNYGYTF; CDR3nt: TGTGCCAGCAGCTTCCGGCTTCGGGGGGTAAATAACTATGGCTACACCTTC
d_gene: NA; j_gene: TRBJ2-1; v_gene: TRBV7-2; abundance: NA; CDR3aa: CASTRTRGSSYNEQFF; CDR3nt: TGTGCCAGCACCAGGACCCGGGGTAGCTCCTACAATGAGCAGTTCTTC
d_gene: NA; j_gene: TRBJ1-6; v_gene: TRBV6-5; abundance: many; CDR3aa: CASSYSERVKGSPLHF; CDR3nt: TGTGCCAGCAGTTACTCGGAGAGGGTGAAGGGATCACCCCTCCACTTT
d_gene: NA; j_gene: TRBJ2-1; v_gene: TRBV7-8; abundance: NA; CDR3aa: CASSINQGPNGEQFF; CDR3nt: TGTGCCAGCAGCATAAATCAGGGGCCCAACGGTGAGCAGTTCTTC
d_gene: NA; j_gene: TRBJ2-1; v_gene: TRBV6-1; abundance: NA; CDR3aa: CASSERTTISYNEQFF; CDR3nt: TGTGCCAGCAGTGAAAGGACTACTATCTCCTACAATGAGCAGTTCTTC
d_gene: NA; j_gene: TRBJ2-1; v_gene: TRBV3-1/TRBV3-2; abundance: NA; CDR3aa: CASSQLDGLATYNEQFF; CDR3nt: TGTGCCAGCAGCCAGCTAGACGGGCTAGCCACATACAATGAGCAGTTCTTC
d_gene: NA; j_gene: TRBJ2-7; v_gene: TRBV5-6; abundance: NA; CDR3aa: CASSGSPGHRYEQYF; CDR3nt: TGTGCCAGCAGCGGGAGCCCGGGACACCGCTACGAGCAGTACTTC
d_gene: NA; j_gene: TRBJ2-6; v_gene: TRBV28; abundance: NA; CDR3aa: CASSLSSISGANVLTF; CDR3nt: TGTGCCAGCAGTTTATCGAGCATATCTGGGGCCAACGTCCTGACTTTC
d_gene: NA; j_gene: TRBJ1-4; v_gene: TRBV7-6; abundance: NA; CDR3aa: CASSLGGKGEPSEKLFF; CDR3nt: TGTGCCAGCAGCTTAGGGGGAAAGGGAGAGCCATCTGAAAAACTGTTTTTT
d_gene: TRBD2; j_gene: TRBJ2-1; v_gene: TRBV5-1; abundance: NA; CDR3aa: CASSLVTGGADEQFF; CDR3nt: TGCGCCAGCAGCTTGGTTACCGGGGGGGCTGATGAGCAGTTCTTC
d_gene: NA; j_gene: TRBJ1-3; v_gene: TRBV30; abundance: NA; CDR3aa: CAWSPGGGNTIYF; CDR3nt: TGTGCCTGGAGTCCCGGGGGGGGGAACACCATATATTTT
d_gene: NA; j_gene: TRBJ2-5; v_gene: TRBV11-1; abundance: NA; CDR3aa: CASSVPTSFGVETQYF; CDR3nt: TGTGCCAGCAGCGTCCCTACTAGTTTTGGTGTGGAGACCCAGTACTTC
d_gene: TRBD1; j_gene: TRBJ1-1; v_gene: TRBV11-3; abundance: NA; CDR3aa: CASSTRTGEAFF; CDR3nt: TGTGCCAGCAGCACCAGGACAGGCGAAGCTTTCTTT
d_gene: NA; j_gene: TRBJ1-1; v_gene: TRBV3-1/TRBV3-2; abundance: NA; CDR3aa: CASSPRQVQDRDTEAFF; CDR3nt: TGTGCCAGCAGCCCCCGACAGGTCCAGGATCGGGACACTGAAGCTTTCTTT
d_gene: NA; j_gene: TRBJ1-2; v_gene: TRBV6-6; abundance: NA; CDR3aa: CASSSGVFGYTF; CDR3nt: TGTGCCAGCAGTTCCGGGGTTTTTGGCTACACCTTC
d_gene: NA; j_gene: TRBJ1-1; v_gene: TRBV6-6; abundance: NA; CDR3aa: CASSYGQLNTEAFF; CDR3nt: TGTGCCAGCAGTTACGGACAGTTGAACACTGAAGCTTTCTTT